Included here is one T cell receptor beta chain sequence, with context. The template used for profiling TCR beta VDJ and CDR3 was genomic DNA. TCRdb passed the reads through MiXCR, listing each CDR3 protein once. Here the sample spans 200,000 or so distinct CDR3 sequences, approximately 51% being singletons. This sample was taken from a study of CD8+CD57+ T cells in acquired aplastic anemia. Previously, flow cytometry had revealed CD8+CD57+ cell expansion in the patients chosen for sequencing. Trimming cost V 3 bases and J 7 bases; bases outside gene matches: 14. CDR1 is DFQATT and CDR2 is SNEGSKA in the germline V gene (reference sequence). This CDR3 is built from 16 residues.

The rearrangement uses TRBV20-1 and TRBJ2-3; 9 positions match TRBD1. This TCR derives from a human donor with aplastic anemia. What was sequenced was sorted CD4+, CD8+, or CD8+CD57+ T cells (not recorded which) from PBMCs. Here the CDR3 reads CSARGNGTGKRHTQYF. CDR3 sequence (DNA): TGCAGTGCTAGGGGAAACGGGACAGGGAAACGCCATACGCAGTATTTT.